This T cell receptor beta chain was recorded in a study of cytomegalovirus exposure and HLA in healthy donors (dated by TCRdb to about 2017). Background on the whole study: An earlier analysis of some 550 of the donors reported about 290 Gb of sequence data and 117 million unique TCR beta sequences from 150 million to 200 million T cells. Of the roughly 400 genotyped donors, 65% to 90% were placed in the genetic ancestry cluster associated with self-reported Caucasian donors. Roughly five DR-DQ haplotypes were handled as single units for association and clustering because linkage in the cohort was strong. All discovery cohort repertoires had been generated on a single sequencing platform. The study used immunosequencing to profile the T cell repertoires of under 700 subjects and linked those repertoires to cytomegalovirus serostatus. An early release that covered about 600 HLA-typed donors contained about 300 gigabases of sequencing data and around 85 million unique TCR sequences. In a later genetic analysis, genome-wide SNP genotypes for 398 of the 666 donors were used, and that subset was treated as a discovery cohort. In an earlier analysis of 550 to 700 of the donors, high-throughput TCR beta sequencing was used to judge whether each TCR beta V gene segment behaved as functional or pseudogenic. The study aimed to test whether signatures of past pathogen exposure could be identified by cataloging public T cell receptors. In a later analysis, previously published TCR beta repertoires from 670 or so donors were re-analyzed and high-resolution HLA genotyping was added so that TCR occurrence patterns could be studied. Rather than drawing on any new phenotypic data, the later analysis identified candidate immune exposures from TCR beta sequences and the way those sequences occurred across donors. Donor age, sex, ethnicity and CMV serostatus were compiled alongside the repertoire data. In addition to the first cohort of 650 to 750 subjects, a separate validation cohort of approximately 110 different subjects was used. Class I and class II HLA loci were covered by the typing at four-digit resolution. On average, around 240,000 unique TCR beta nucleotide sequences were sequenced per donor among some 420 genotyped donors of the cohort, with 15% to 20% of those sequences being non-productive. The number of donors typed differed by locus, with roughly 620-630 for A, B, C, DRB1 and DQB1, around 560 for DQA1, nearly 610 for DPA1, and 400 to 490 for DPB1. The study combined high-throughput TCR immunosequencing, statistical association of individual TCRs with disease status, and machine learning to predict cytomegalovirus infection status.

Overall study results and their limits: Roughly uniform sequencing depth across donors was assumed in presence/absence analyses, although this assumption may not hold. A further reported finding was that TCR beta sequences accurately predicted the HLA-A and HLA-B alleles for most subjects in the first cohort. Across donors, most TCR sequences were observed very rarely, whereas some public TCRs were present in many individuals. The 87-base-pair reads could not distinguish some IMGT-functional V segments, including TRBV6-2 and TRBV6-3, so those segments were excluded. Only TCR beta chains were sequenced in this cohort, and the absence of alpha or paired-chain data limited detectable features. According to a later analysis, parvovirus B19, influenza, CMV and Epstein-Barr virus appeared linked to several top co-occurrence clusters. The only immune exposure information available for the cohort was CMV serostatus. The sequencing pipeline was judged likely to have produced a cluster of highly shared sequence variants as a technical artifact. Cytomegalovirus status was reported to be diagnosed by the classifier with high specificity and sensitivity in both the original and validation cohorts. Strong co-occurrence of HLA alleles, especially DR and DQ, made assigning TCR associations to individual alleles difficult. Because some donors lacked HLA typing at each locus, the association tests relied only on the typed subset. At a false discovery rate of 0.05, a later analysis linked around 17,000 TCR beta sequences to specific HLA alleles. In a later genetic analysis, fewer N-insertions in productive TCRs were reported among donors in an Asian-associated ancestry cluster than the 666-donor mean. Because counts were too low, some 17 rarely observed V segments, including chromosome 9 orphons, were left out of the earlier analysis of a few hundred of the donors. Broadly in line with IMGT annotations, most TCR beta V segments showed up in productive rearrangements about 90% or about 30% of the time in an earlier analysis of about 500 of the donors. The study gave a list of 150 to 200 TCR beta chains associated with cytomegalovirus. In a later analysis, TCR association rates were found to vary across HLA loci, with the most associated TCRs seen for DRB1 alleles and the fewest for HLA-C alleles. According to the authors, the approach could potentially be generalized to other disease states and immunological phenotypes. Three of the identified cytomegalovirus-associated TCR beta chains were confirmed in vitro to be specific for cytomegalovirus antigens. Correlated functional status among segregating V segments might reflect linkage disequilibrium, but an unknown experimental factor could not be ruled out. In a later analysis, HLA-associated TCR beta chains showed more clonal expansion and lower generation probabilities than non-associated chains that were equally common. A later genetic analysis associated a missense DCLRE1C variant with V-gene and J-gene trimming of TCR beta chains, and an independent cohort replicated the association. Most CMV-associated TCR beta chains appeared to be HLA-restricted in a later analysis, and the HLA associations seemed to be driven largely by CMV exposure.

V is cut back by 7 bases and J by 5 bases, with 8 bases in the junction unmatched. CDR1 and CDR2, looked up from the germline V gene, are SGHTS and YDEGEE. The CDR3, from cysteine to phenylalanine, totals 14 residues. Solely the CDR3 DNA is kept, with 42 bases framed from the first base. Libraries were prepared through the immunoSEQ multiplex PCR assay. For the multiplex PCR, a mixture combining 60 forward primers for TCR Vbeta segments and 13 reverse primers for TCR Jbeta segments was used. A multiplex PCR assay on genomic DNA amplified the CDR3 region of rearranged TCR beta genes. On the Illumina HiSeq System, the amplified TCR beta libraries were sequenced as 87-base-pair reads. Turning to the authors' computational methods: Across the 700 or so repertoires, a later analysis counted 80 million or so unique TCR beta chains, approximately 10 million of which were shared by at least two donors. Raw reads were error-corrected and collapsed into unique sequences with a nearest-neighbor algorithm that merged closely related sequences to remove PCR and sequencing errors. Alignment of CDR3 sequences to IMGT reference sequences was used to assign V, D and J gene segments. For a sequence to be retained, a match of at least six nucleotides was required to both a V gene segment and a J gene segment. A rearrangement counted as productive if the CDR3 had no stop codons and remained in frame with V and J, and every other rearrangement counted as non-productive. Following IMGT convention, CDR3 was defined as the stretch from the second conserved V-encoded cysteine up to the conserved J-encoded phenylalanine. In an earlier analysis of more than 550 of the donors, sequences lacking an unambiguous match to a single V gene segment were excluded. An earlier analysis of just under 600 of the donors called V segments functional above 56.7% productive rearrangements and segregating when the between-donor standard deviation exceeded 5%. A statistical classification framework was built for diagnosing cytomegalovirus status from the catalog of TCR beta chain sequences. A later analysis assigned V and J genes by comparing TCR nucleotide sequences with IMGT/GENE-DB human TR gene sequences. The TCRdist pipeline was used in a later analysis to assign CDR3 sequences and most-parsimonious VDJ recombination scenarios. In a later analysis, every TCR beta chain was defined by the combination of its CDR3 amino acid sequence and its V-gene family, and reads without a unique V-gene family were dropped. As a way to deal with suspected cross-contamination and a sequencing artifact, a later analysis dropped under 600 nucleotide sequences that were highly shared and had low generation probability. A later analysis calculated a clonal expansion index for each public chain from normalized within-repertoire ranks of inferred template counts. A later analysis computed generation probabilities with a VDJ recombination model fitted to out-of-frame rearrangements, and checked the results against IGoR. In a later analysis, TCR-TCR, TCR-HLA and TCR-CMV co-occurrence was scored with hypergeometric tests, and a repertoire-size bias correction was applied to TCR pairs. False discovery rates were estimated in a later analysis by permuting HLA or CMV assignments 20 times. In a later analysis, co-occurring TCRs were grouped using DBSCAN, with TCRdist sequence similarity added in when clustering inside HLA-allele-positive subsets. For co-occurrence clustering, repertoires with fewer than 30,000 or more than 120,000 public chains were excluded, along with 4 to 6 repertoires with anomalous nucleotide sharing. The clones in this table, taken by TCRdb from immuneACCESS, are in-frame only. Not every clone is retained; where verified, under half of the shortfall comes from an unresolved V gene, and the cause of the rest is unknown. V, J and clone size were drawn from that table, and D and trimming were deduced from the DNA. For this sample the table gives approximately 150,000 clones, of which almost 80% were detected only once. The ten largest clones add up to around 1.3% of the sample.

This clone was counted a few times. Which antigen it targets is not known. Base qualities are missing; no much larger clone stands one base away. The cohort consisted of 600 or so healthy bone marrow donors. Cohort members were all nominally healthy when sampled, although unrecorded immune exposures were likely present. The donor tested CMV seronegative, placing the donor among the 350 to 400 seronegative members of the cohort. A peripheral blood sample was provided by each donor, and peripheral blood mononuclear cells were used for TCR beta sequencing. Genomic DNA was extracted from the blood cell samples with the Qiagen DNeasy Blood Extraction Kit.

Here the chain combines TRBV5-8 and TRBJ2-3; 9 central bases correspond to TRBD2. Sequencing was performed on PBMCs. This TCR came from a woman aged 45-65 years in good health and CMV-seronegative. The encoded CDR3 is CASYERGEKDTQYF. The DNA is TGTGCCAGCTACGAGCGGGGGGAGAAAGATACGCAGTATTTT.